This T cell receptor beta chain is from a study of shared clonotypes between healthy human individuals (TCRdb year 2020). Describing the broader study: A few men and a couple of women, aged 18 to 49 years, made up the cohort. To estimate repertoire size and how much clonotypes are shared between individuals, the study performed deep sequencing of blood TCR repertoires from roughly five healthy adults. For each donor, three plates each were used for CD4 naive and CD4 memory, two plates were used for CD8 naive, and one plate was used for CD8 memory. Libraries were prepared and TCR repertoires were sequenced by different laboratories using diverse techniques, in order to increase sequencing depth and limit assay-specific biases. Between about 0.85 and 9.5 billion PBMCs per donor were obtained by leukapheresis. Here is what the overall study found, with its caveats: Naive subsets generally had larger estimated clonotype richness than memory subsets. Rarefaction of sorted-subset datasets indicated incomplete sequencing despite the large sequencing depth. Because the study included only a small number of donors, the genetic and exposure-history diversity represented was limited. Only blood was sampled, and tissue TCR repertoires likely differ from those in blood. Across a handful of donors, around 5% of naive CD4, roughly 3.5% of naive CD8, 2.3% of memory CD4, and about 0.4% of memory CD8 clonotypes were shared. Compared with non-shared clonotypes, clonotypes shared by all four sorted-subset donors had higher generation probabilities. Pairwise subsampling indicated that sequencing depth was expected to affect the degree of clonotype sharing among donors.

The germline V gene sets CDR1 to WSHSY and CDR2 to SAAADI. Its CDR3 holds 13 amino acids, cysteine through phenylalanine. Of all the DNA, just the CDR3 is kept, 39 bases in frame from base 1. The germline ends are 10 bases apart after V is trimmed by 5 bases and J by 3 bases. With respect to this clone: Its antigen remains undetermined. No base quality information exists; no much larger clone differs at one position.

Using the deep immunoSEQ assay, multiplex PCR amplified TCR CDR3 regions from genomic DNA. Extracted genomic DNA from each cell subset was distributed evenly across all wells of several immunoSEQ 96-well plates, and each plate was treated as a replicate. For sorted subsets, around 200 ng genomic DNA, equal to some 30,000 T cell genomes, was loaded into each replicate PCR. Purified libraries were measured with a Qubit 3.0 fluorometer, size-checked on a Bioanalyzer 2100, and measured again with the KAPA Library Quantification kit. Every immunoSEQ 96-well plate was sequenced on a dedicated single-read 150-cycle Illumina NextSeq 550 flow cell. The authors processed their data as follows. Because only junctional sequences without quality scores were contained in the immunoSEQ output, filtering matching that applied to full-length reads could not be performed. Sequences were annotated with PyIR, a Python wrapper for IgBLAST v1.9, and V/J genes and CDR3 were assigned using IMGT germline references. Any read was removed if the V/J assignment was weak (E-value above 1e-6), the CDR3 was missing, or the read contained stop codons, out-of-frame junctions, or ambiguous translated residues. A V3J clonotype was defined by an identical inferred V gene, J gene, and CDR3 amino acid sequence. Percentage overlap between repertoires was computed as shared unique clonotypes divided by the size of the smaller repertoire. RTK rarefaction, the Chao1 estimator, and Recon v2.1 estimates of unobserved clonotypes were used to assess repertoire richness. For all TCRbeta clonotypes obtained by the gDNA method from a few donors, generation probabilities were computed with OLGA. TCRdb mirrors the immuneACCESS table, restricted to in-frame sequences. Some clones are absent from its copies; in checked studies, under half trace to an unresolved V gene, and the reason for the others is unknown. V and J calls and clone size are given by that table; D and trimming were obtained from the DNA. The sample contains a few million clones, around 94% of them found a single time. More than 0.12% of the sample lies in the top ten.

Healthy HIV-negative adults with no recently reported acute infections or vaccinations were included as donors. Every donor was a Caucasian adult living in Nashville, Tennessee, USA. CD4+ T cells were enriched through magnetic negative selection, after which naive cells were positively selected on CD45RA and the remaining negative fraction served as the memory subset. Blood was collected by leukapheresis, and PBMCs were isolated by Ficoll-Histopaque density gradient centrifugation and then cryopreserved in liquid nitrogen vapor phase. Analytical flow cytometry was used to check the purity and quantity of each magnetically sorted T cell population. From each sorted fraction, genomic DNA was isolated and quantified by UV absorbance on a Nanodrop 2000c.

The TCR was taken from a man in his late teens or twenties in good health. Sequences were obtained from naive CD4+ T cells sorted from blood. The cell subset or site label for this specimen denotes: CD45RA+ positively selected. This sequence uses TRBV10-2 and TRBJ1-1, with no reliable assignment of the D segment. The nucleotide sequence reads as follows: TGCGCCAGCAGTCGTGGAGTGCACACTGAAGCTTTCTTT. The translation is CASSRGVHTEAFF.